In its sample, the clone carrying this T cell receptor (beta chain) was seen many times. The target antigen is unknown. The sample belongs to a study of response to subunit inactivated influenza vaccine. Whole-study findings and limits: The authors offered the suggestion that each seasonal influenza vaccination recruits few new T cells.

The CDR3 spans 18 residues. Germline trimming cut 0 bases from V and 0 bases from J; bases unmatched to any gene: 5. Germline loops: CDR1 PRHDT, CDR2 FYEKMQ (reference sequence). TCRdb itself ran the RT-PCR reads through MiXCR, one entry per CDR3 protein. This sample yields 500,000 to 650,000 distinct CDR3 sequences, of which approximately 7.7% are seen a single time; under 15% belongs to the top ten. The specimen comprised PBMCs from blood, sampled about 23 months after vaccination. The V and J genes are TRBV13 and TRBJ2-1; 10 bases are shared with TRBD2. This sequence was found in a man aged 50 to 69 who received an inactivated influenza vaccine. In DNA, the CDR3 is TGTGCCAGCAGCTTAGGCACTAGCGGGGCAAGCTCCTACAATGAGCAGTTCTTC. Protein: CASSLGTSGASSYNEQFF.